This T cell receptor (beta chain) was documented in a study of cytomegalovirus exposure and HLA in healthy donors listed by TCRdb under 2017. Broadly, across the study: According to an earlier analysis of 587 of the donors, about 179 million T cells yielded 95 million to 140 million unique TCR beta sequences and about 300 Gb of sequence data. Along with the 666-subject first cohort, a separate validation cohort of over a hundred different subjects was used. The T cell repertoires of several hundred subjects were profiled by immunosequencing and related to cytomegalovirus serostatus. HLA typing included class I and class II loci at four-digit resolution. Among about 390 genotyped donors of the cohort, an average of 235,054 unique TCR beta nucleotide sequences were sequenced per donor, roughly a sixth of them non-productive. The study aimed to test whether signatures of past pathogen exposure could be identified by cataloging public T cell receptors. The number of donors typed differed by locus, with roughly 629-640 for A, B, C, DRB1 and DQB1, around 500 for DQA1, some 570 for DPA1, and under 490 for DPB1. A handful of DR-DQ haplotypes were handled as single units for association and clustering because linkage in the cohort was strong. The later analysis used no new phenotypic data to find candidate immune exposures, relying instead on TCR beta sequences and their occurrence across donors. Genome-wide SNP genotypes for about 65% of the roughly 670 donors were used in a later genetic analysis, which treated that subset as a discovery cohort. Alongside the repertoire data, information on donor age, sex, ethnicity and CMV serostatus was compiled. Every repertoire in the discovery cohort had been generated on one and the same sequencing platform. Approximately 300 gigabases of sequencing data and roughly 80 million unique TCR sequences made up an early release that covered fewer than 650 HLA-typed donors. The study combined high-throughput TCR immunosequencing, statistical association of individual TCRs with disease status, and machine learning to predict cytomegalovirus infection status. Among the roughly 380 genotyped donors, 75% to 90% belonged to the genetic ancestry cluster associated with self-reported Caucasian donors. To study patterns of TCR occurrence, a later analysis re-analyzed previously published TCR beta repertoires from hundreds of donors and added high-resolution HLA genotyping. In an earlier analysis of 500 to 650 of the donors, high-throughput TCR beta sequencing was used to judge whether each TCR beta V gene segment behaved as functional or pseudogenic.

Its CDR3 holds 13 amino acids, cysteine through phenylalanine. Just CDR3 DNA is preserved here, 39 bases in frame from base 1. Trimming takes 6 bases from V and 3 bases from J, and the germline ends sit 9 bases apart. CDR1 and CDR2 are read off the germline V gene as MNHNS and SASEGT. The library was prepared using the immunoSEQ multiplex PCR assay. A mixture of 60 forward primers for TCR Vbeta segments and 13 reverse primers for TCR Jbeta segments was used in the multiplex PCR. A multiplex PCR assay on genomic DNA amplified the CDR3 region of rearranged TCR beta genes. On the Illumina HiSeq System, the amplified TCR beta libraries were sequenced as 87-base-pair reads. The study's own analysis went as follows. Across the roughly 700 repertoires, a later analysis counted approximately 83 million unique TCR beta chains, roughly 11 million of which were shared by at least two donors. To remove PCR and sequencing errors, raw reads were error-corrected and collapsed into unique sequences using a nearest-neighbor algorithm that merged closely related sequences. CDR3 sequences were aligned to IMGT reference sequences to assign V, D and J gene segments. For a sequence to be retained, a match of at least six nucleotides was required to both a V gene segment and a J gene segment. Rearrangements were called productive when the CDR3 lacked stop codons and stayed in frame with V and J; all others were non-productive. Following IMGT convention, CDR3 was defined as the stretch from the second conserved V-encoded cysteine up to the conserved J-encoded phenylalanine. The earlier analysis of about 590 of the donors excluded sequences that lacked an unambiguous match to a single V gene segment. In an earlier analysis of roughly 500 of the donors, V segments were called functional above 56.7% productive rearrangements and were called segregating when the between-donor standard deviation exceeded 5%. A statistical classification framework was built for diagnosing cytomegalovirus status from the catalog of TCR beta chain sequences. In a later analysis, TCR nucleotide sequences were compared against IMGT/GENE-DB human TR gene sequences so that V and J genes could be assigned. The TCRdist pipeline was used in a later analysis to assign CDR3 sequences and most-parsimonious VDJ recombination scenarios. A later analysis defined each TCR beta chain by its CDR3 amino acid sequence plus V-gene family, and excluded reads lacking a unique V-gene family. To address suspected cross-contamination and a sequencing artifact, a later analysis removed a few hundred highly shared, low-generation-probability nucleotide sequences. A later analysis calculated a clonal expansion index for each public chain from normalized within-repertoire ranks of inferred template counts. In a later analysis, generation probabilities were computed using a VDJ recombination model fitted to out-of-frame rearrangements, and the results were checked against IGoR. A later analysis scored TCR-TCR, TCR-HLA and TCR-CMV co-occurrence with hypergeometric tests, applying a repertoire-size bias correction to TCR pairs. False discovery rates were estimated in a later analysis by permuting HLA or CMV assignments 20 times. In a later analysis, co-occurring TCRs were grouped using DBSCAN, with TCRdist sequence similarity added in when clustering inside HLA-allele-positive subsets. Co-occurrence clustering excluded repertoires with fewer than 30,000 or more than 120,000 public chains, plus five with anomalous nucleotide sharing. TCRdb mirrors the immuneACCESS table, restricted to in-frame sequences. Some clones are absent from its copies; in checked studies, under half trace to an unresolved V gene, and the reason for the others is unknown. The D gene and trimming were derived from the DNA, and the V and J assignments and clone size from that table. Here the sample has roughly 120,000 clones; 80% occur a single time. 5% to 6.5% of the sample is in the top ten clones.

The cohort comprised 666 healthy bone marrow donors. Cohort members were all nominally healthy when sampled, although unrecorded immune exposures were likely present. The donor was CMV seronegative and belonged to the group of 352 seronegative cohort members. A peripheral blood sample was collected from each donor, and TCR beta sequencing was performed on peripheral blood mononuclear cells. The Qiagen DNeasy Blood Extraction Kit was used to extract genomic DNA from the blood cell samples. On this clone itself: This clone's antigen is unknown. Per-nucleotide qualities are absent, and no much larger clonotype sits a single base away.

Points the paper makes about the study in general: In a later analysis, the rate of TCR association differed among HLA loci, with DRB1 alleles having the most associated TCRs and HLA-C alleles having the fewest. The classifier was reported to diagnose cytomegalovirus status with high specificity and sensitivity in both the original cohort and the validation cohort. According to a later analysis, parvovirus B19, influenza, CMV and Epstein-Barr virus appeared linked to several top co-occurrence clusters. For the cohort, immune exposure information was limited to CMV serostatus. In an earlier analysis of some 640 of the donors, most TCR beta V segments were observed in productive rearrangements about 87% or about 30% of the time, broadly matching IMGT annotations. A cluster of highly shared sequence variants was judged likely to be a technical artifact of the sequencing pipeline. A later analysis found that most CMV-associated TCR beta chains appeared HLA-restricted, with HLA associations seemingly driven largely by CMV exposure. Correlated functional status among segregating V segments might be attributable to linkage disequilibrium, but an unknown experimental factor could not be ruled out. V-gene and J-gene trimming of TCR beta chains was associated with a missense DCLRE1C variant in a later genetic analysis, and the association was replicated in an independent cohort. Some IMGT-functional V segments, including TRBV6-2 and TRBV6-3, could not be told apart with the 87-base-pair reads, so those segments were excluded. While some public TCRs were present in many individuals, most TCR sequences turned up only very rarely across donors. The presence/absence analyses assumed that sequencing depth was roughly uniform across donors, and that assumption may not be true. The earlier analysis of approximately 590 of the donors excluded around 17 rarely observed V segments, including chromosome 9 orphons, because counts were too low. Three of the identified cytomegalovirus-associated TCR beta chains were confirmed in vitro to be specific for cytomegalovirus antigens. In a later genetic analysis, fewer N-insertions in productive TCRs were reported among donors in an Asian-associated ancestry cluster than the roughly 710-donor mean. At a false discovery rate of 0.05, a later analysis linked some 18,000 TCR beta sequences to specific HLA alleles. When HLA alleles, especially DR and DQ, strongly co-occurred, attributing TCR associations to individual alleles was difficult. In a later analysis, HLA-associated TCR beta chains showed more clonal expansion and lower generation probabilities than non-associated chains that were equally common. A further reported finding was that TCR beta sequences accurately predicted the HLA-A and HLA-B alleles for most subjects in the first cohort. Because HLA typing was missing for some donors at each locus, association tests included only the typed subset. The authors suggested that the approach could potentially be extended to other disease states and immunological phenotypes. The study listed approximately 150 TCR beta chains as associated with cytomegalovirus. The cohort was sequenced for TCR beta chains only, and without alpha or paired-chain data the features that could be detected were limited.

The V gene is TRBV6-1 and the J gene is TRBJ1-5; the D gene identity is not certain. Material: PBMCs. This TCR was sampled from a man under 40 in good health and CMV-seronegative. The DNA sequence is TGTGCCAGCAGCCGGGAATTCAATCAGCCCCAGCATTTT. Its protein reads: CASSREFNQPQHF.